Following are 3 T cell receptor beta chains from one sample sequenced in a study of regulatory T cells in long-lasting Graves disease. The sample's time point: newly diagnosed GD, antithyroid drugs for less than 3 months. RNA isolated from PBMCs was used to make the TCR library. With iRepertoire HTBI primers and Arm-PCR of CDR3 regions, TCR beta libraries were built. TCRdb itself ran the multiplex PCR reads through MiXCR, one entry per CDR3 protein. The sample lists almost 450,000 distinct CDR3 sequences; about 16% were seen once. These sequences were also reported in another study, on T cells in Graves' hyperthyroidism and ophthalmopathy.

Material: peripheral blood mononuclear cells (PBMCs), obtained at new diagnosis, from a patient treated with antithyroid drugs. The receptors here all came from a woman aged 25 to 39 with Graves disease.

This clonotype has just a few counts. At one of its ends the junction is not consistent with the germline gene, which may arise from a read error. The chain couples TRBV28 to TRBJ1-2, with D maybe TRBD1 (5 bases). CDR1 is MDHEN and CDR2 is SYDVKM in the germline V gene. This CDR3 comprises 15 residues. The CDR3 DNA reads TGTGCCAGCCTCGGGTCTGTAGGGACTAACGATGGCTACACCTTC. Amino acid sequence: CASLGSVGTNDGYTF.

This clonotype was detected only a few times. The V gene is TRBV5-5, the J gene TRBJ2-3; D is uncertain. The CDR3 has 14 residues. V lost 3 bases to trimming and J lost 1 base, with 9 bases between them. CDR1 SGHKS and CDR2 YYEKEE come from the germline V gene (reference sequence). CDR3 sequence (DNA): TGTGCCAGCAGCTCCTGGAAAGGCACAGATACGCAGTATTTT. Translation gives CASSSWKGTDTQYF.

This clonotype appeared many times. One end of the junction varies from germline; a read error may be responsible. The V and J genes are TRBV28 and TRBJ2-1, with D tentatively TRBD1 (7 bases). The length of the CDR3 is 15 residues. CDR1 is MDHEN and CDR2 is SYDVKM in the germline V gene. CDR3 in amino acids: CACSAGQLSYNEQFF. The CDR3, as DNA: TGTGCCTGCAGTGCGGGACAGCTATCCTACAATGAGCAGTTCTTC.